This entry features one T cell receptor (beta chain) sequence. The antigen it binds to is not known. The cohort consisted of 600 or so healthy bone marrow donors. At the time of sampling, all cohort members were nominally healthy, though unrecorded immune exposures were likely present. The donor was CMV seronegative and was included in the group of approximately 350 seronegative cohort members. A peripheral blood sample was provided by each donor, and peripheral blood mononuclear cells were used for TCR beta sequencing. The Qiagen DNeasy Blood Extraction Kit was used to extract genomic DNA from the blood cell samples. The source of the sample is a study of cytomegalovirus exposure and HLA in healthy donors (dated by TCRdb to about 2017). Context from the whole study: In an earlier analysis of 587 of the donors, less than 350 Gb of sequence data and 120 million or so unique TCR beta sequences from about 179 million T cells were reported. An early release covering about 600 HLA-typed donors comprised around 300 gigabases of sequencing data and roughly 85 million unique TCR sequences. Of the roughly 400 genotyped donors, 81% were placed in the genetic ancestry cluster associated with self-reported Caucasian donors. The study aimed to test whether signatures of past pathogen exposure could be identified by cataloging public T cell receptors. The study profiled the T cell repertoires of hundreds of subjects by immunosequencing and related them to cytomegalovirus serostatus. Besides the first cohort of roughly 640 subjects, a separate validation cohort made up of 90 to 150 different subjects was used. To predict cytomegalovirus infection status, the study combined high-throughput TCR immunosequencing, statistical association of individual TCRs with disease status, and machine learning. In a later analysis, previously published TCR beta repertoires from 550 to 750 donors were re-analyzed and high-resolution HLA genotyping was added so that TCR occurrence patterns could be studied. Rather than using new phenotypic data, the later analysis identified candidate immune exposures from TCR beta sequences and from how often those sequences occurred across donors. An earlier analysis of approximately 500 of the donors applied high-throughput TCR beta sequencing to assess whether each TCR beta V gene segment acted as functional or pseudogenic. Donor age, sex, ethnicity and CMV serostatus were collected together with the repertoire data. A later genetic analysis used genome-wide SNP genotypes for about three fifths of the roughly 700 donors, treating that subset as a discovery cohort. Every discovery cohort repertoire had been produced on one sequencing platform. HLA typing included class I and class II loci at four-digit resolution. Typing coverage varied by locus: about 629-630 donors for A, B, C, DRB1 and DQB1; 500 to 550 for DQA1; over 600 for DPA1; approximately 470 for DPB1. Because of strong linkage in the cohort, four or five DR-DQ haplotypes were treated as single units for association and clustering. Across some 400 genotyped donors of the cohort, an average of approximately 240,000 unique TCR beta nucleotide sequences per donor were sequenced, and 15% to 20% of those sequences were non-productive.

General conclusions and limits of the study: Presence/absence analyses assumed roughly uniform sequencing depth across donors, an assumption that may not hold. Broadly in line with IMGT annotations, most TCR beta V segments showed up in productive rearrangements about 87% or about 30% of the time in an earlier analysis of around 600 of the donors. When HLA alleles, especially DR and DQ, strongly co-occurred, TCR associations were difficult to assign to individual alleles. A few of the identified cytomegalovirus-associated TCR beta chains were confirmed in vitro to be specific for cytomegalovirus antigens. Immune exposure information for the cohort was limited to CMV serostatus. Most TCR sequences were observed very rarely across donors, whereas some public TCRs were present in many individuals. Linkage disequilibrium might explain the correlated functional status among segregating V segments, but an unknown experimental factor could not be excluded. In this cohort, only TCR beta chains were sequenced, and detectable features were limited by the absence of alpha or paired-chain data. A further reported finding was that TCR beta sequences accurately predicted the HLA-A and HLA-B alleles for most subjects in the first cohort. The sequencing pipeline was judged likely to have produced a cluster of highly shared sequence variants as a technical artifact. A later genetic analysis reported fewer N-insertions in productive TCRs among donors in an Asian-associated ancestry cluster than the roughly 720-donor mean. Around 16 rarely observed V segments, including chromosome 9 orphons, were excluded from the earlier analysis of a few hundred of the donors because counts were too low. It was suggested by the authors that the approach could potentially be generalized to other disease states and immunological phenotypes. In a later analysis, more than 15,000 TCR beta sequences were associated with specific HLA alleles at a false discovery rate of 0.05. According to a later analysis, parvovirus B19, influenza, CMV and Epstein-Barr virus appeared linked to several top co-occurrence clusters. In a later analysis, HLA-associated TCR beta chains showed more clonal expansion and lower generation probabilities than non-associated chains that were equally common. A later analysis found that TCR association rates varied across HLA loci, with DRB1 alleles showing the most associated TCRs and HLA-C alleles the fewest. A total of 150 to 200 TCR beta chains were listed by the study as associated with cytomegalovirus. An association between a missense DCLRE1C variant and V-gene and J-gene trimming of TCR beta chains was found in a later genetic analysis and replicated in an independent cohort. In a later analysis, most CMV-associated TCR beta chains were found to appear HLA-restricted, with HLA associations seemingly driven largely by CMV exposure. HLA typing was unavailable for some donors at each locus, so association tests used only the typed subset. The classifier was reported to diagnose cytomegalovirus status with high specificity and sensitivity in both the original and validation cohorts.

Library preparation used the immunoSEQ multiplex PCR assay. A mixture of 60 forward primers for TCR Vbeta segments and 13 reverse primers for TCR Jbeta segments was used in the multiplex PCR. Amplification of the CDR3 region of rearranged TCR beta genes was performed with a multiplex PCR assay on genomic DNA. The amplified TCR beta libraries were sequenced on the Illumina HiSeq System as 87-base-pair reads. The study's own analysis went as follows. In a later analysis, 70 million to 95 million unique TCR beta chains were counted across the roughly 670 repertoires, and about 10 million of these chains were shared by at least two donors. A nearest-neighbor algorithm error-corrected the raw reads and collapsed the reads into unique sequences, merging closely related sequences to remove PCR and sequencing errors. To assign V, D and J gene segments, CDR3 sequences were aligned to IMGT reference sequences. For a sequence to be retained, at least a six-nucleotide match to both a V gene segment and a J gene segment was required. Rearrangements were classified as productive when the CDR3 lacked stop codons and remained in frame with V and J, and all other rearrangements were classified as non-productive. Following IMGT convention, CDR3 was defined as the stretch from the second conserved V-encoded cysteine up to the conserved J-encoded phenylalanine. The earlier analysis of about 570 of the donors excluded any sequence lacking an unambiguous match to a single V gene segment. In an earlier analysis of roughly 500 of the donors, V segments were called functional above 56.7% productive rearrangements and were called segregating when the between-donor standard deviation exceeded 5%. A statistical classification framework was built for diagnosing cytomegalovirus status from the catalog of TCR beta chain sequences. A later analysis assigned V and J genes by comparing TCR nucleotide sequences with IMGT/GENE-DB human TR gene sequences. The TCRdist pipeline was used in a later analysis to assign CDR3 sequences and most-parsimonious VDJ recombination scenarios. A later analysis defined each TCR beta chain by its CDR3 amino acid sequence plus V-gene family, and excluded reads lacking a unique V-gene family. To address suspected cross-contamination and a sequencing artifact, a later analysis removed around 600 highly shared, low-generation-probability nucleotide sequences. In a later analysis, a clonal expansion index was calculated for each public chain from normalized within-repertoire ranks of inferred template counts. A later analysis computed generation probabilities with a VDJ recombination model fitted to out-of-frame rearrangements, and checked the results against IGoR. In a later analysis, hypergeometric tests were used to score TCR-TCR, TCR-HLA and TCR-CMV co-occurrence, with a repertoire-size bias correction applied to TCR pairs. A later analysis estimated false discovery rates by permuting HLA or CMV assignments 20 times. In a later analysis, co-occurring TCRs were grouped using DBSCAN, and TCRdist sequence similarity was added for clustering within HLA-allele-positive subsets. Repertoires with fewer than 30,000 or more than 120,000 public chains, plus five repertoires with anomalous nucleotide sharing, were excluded from co-occurrence clustering. Not all clones reach the TCRdb copy of this immuneACCESS table, which keeps in-frame sequences only. Checked studies attribute under half of the gap to unresolved V genes and leave the rest unexplained. From that table come the V and J calls and clone size; the DNA was used to work out D and trimming. This sample's records show roughly 50,000 clones. Approximately 7% of the sample is held by the ten biggest clonotypes.

Sequencing used PBMCs. The clonotype originates from a woman aged 40-49 years in good health and CMV-seronegative.

In nucleotide form, the sequence is TGTGCCAGCAGGATCCCGCCCTCAGGGGGGCAGTACTTC. It translates as CASRIPPSGGQYF. This receptor chain uses TRBV28 and TRBJ2-7; TRBD1 aligns with 7 central bases. The germline V gene yields MDHEN for CDR1 and SYDVKM for CDR2. The CDR3, from cysteine to phenylalanine, totals 13 residues. Of all the DNA, just the CDR3 is kept, 39 bases in frame from base 1. The V end gives up 6 bases and the J end 9 bases, leaving 11 bases in the junction not matched to a gene.